These 25 T cell receptor beta chains came from one sample sequenced in a study of T cells in Graves' hyperthyroidism and ophthalmopathy (dated by TCRdb to between 2018 and 2020). The library was generated by multiplex PCR. The sequencer listed for this sample is Illumina HiSeq 2000. TCR beta CDR3 regions were amplified from RNA transcripts. A first-round RT-PCR of the TCR CDR3 used the HTBI primer set with the Qiagen OneStep RT-PCR kit. TCRdb redid the processing of the public reads, applying fastp at Q25 and MiXCR, and retained in-frame beta chains. When rows share a CDR3 protein, they turn into one entry using the most common DNA and genes. The sample has approximately 430,000 distinct CDR3 sequences on record, 15% to 17% of them singletons. The ten largest clonotypes hold almost 8% of the sample. The sequenced sample was blood. The receptors here all came from a young woman with Graves' hyperthyroidism.

The sample holds many counts of this clonotype. The chain recombines TRBV18 with TRBJ2-1; TRBD2 matches at 7 bases. The junction had 5 bases not matched to a gene; V was cut back by 3 bases and J by 6 bases. The CDR3 length is 14 residues. The V gene's germline CDR1 is KGHSH and CDR2 LQKENI. DNA for the CDR3: TGTGCCAGCTCACCCCAGCGCGGGAGCAATGAGCAGTTCTTC. Its translation is CASSPQRGSNEQFF.

Notes on this clonotype: This may be a read error, as it is one base from a much larger clone. V usage is TRBV24-1 and J usage is TRBJ2-5; D uncertain. Per the germline V gene, CDR1 is KGHDR and CDR2 is SFDVKD. This CDR3 has 11 amino acids. V lost 4 bases and J 3 bases, leaving 2 bases between the germline ends. The CDR3 region is CATSEEETQYF. CDR3 DNA sequence: TGTGCCACCAGTGAAGAAGAGACCCAGTACTTC.

This sequence joins TRBV27 and TRBJ2-1; 16 bases match TRBD2. Trimming took 6 bases from V and 0 from J; bases not matched to a gene: 8. This CDR3 region has 19 residues. Per germline, CDR1 MNHEY and CDR2 SMNVEV (reference sequence). The CDR3 DNA sequence: TGTGCCAGCAGGACTGGGACTAGCGGGAGGGGGAGCTCCTACAATGAGCAGTTCTTC. Amino acid sequence: CASRTGTSGRGSSYNEQFF.

This clonotype was counted only a few times. This could be a read error, since a much larger clone is one nucleotide away. The chain joins TRBV15 to TRBJ1-4; possible D gene TRBD1, 5 bases. Germline CDR1 LNHNV, CDR2 YYDKDF (reference sequence). CDR3 length: 15 residues. The CDR3 protein is CAASSRRGFYEKLFF. CDR3 nucleotides: TGTGCCGCCAGCAGCCGACGGGGCTTCTATGAAAAACTGTTTTTT.

This clonotype was detected many times. The rearrangement uses TRBV2 and TRBJ2-5; D is undetermined. Germline-derived CDR1 and CDR2 are SNHLY and FYNNEI. The V end was cut by 5 bases, the J end by 1 base, with 11 bases between. CDR3 length: 14 amino acids. The CDR3 DNA is TGTGCCAGCAGTTCCAGCGTGCCCCAAGAGACCCAGTACTTC. It codes for CASSSSVPQETQYF.

This clonotype appeared many times. The rearrangement uses TRBV2 and TRBJ2-7; the D gene is possibly TRBD1 (5 bases). Looked up from germline, CDR1 is SNHLY and CDR2 is FYNNEI. V lost 7 bases and J 5 bases, leaving 15 bases between the germline ends. The CDR3 length is 13 residues. CDR3 sequence (DNA): TGTGCCAGCACCGAAGGGGTAGGTCACGAGCAGTACTTC. It codes for CASTEGVGHEQYF.

This clonotype appeared many times. This chain joins TRBV28 and TRBJ2-7, with a possible D match to TRBD2 (5 bases). The CDR3 is 12 residues long. Germline V gene lookup returns CDR1 MDHEN and CDR2 SYDVKM. V was clipped by 6 bases and J by 8 bases, with 14 bases between them. The CDR3 protein is CASRSAAGQQYF. Written as DNA, the CDR3 is TGTGCCAGCAGGTCAGCGGCGGGCCAGCAGTACTTC.

The chain links TRBV20-1 to TRBJ2-7; unclear D gene. Trimming shortened V by 1 base and J by 4 bases, and 8 bases separated the two germline ends. Germline V gives CDR1 DFQATT, CDR2 SNEGSKA (reference sequence). This CDR3 region has 12 residues. In nucleotides, the CDR3 is TGCAGTGCTAGAGCTGACTGGTACGAGCAGTACTTC. Encoded protein: CSARADWYEQYF.

This clonotype was found many times. The chain combines TRBV5-1 with TRBJ2-1, with TRBD2 as a possible D gene (7 bases). The CDR3 has 13 amino acids. V was pared by 5 bases and J by 8 bases, with 14 bases between. CDR1 SGHRS and CDR2 YFSETQ come from the germline V gene. CDR3 in amino acids: CASSRGAGDEQFF. As DNA, the CDR3 is TGCGCCAGCAGTCGGGGGGCTGGGGATGAGCAGTTCTTC.

This clonotype was observed at least ten times. This chain uses TRBV5-6 with TRBJ1-5; 12 bases map to TRBD1. The V segment lost 4 bases and the J segment 7 bases; nucleotides outside the gene matches: 9. The germline CDR1 and CDR2 sequences are SGHDT and YYEEEE. This CDR3 region has 16 residues. The CDR3 nucleotides are TGTGCCAGCAGCCTCGGGACAGGGGGCGTGGGGCAGCCCCAGCATTTT. Translation: CASSLGTGGVGQPQHF.

The chain joins TRBV9 to TRBJ1-3, with D possibly being TRBD1 (5 bases). The V end was cut by 2 bases, the J end by 4 bases, with 10 bases between. This CDR3 is 14 amino acids long. From germline, CDR1 is SGDLS and CDR2 YYNGEE. Here the CDR3 DNA reads TGTGCCAGCAGCGTGGCCGGGACGGGAAACACCATATATTTT. Its translation is CASSVAGTGNTIYF.

Many counts were recorded for this clonotype. V is TRBV7-8 and J is TRBJ1-5; D is unresolved. The CDR3 consists of 12 residues. The V and J ends lost 6 bases and 4 bases respectively, with 7 bases between them. CDR1 SGHVS and CDR2 FQNEAQ come from the germline V gene. CDR3 in DNA: TGTGCCAGCAGTTTCCCGAATCAGCCCCAGCATTTT. Protein: CASSFPNQPQHF.

The J gene is TRBJ2-2, the V gene TRBV11-2; no firm D call. This CDR3 is 14 amino acids long. V was trimmed by 5 bases and J by 1 base, leaving 8 bases between them. Per germline, CDR1 SGHAT and CDR2 FQNNGV. CDR3 residues: CASSQLVNTGELFF. The CDR3 DNA sequence: TGTGCCAGCAGCCAACTGGTGAACACCGGGGAGCTGTTTTTT.

This clonotype has a count of ten or more. The gene calls are TRBV9 and TRBJ1-6, with D unclear. The CDR3 runs 13 residues. The V end was cut by 2 bases, the J end by 8 bases, with 8 bases between. CDR1 and CDR2 (germline): SGDLS, YYNGEE. In DNA form, the CDR3 reads TGTGCCAGCAGCGTCAGAACGGATTCACCCCTCCACTTT. Its protein product is CASSVRTDSPLHF.

Only a few counts were recorded for this clonotype. Its ends do not fully match the called genes, so a read error is possible. The V gene is TRBV10-3, the J gene TRBJ2-5; 11 nucleotides agree with TRBD2. CDR3 length: 15 amino acids. CDR1 ENHRY and CDR2 SYGVKD come from the germline V gene. CDR3: CVISQGTSGQETQYF. CDR3 coding DNA: TGTGTCATCAGCCAGGGGACTAGCGGCCAAGAGACCCAGTACTTC.

V gene TRBV5-6 combines with J gene TRBJ1-2; D remains ambiguous. V was trimmed by 4 bases and J by 4 bases, leaving 11 bases between them. Germline V gene sequence: CDR1 SGHDT, CDR2 YYEEEE. The CDR3 covers 13 residues. CDR3 region: CASSIPPGYGYTF. In DNA, the CDR3 is TGTGCCAGCAGCATCCCCCCCGGCTATGGCTACACCTTC.

This clonotype was counted at least ten times. The gene calls are TRBV28 and TRBJ1-2; maybe TRBD1 (5 bases). From germline, CDR1 is MDHEN and CDR2 SYDVKM. V gave up 5 bases and J gave up 4 bases, with 17 bases separating them. This CDR3 is 15 amino acids long. CDR3 nucleotide sequence: TGTGCCAGCAGTGCCGCCGGGACCACTCCCTATGGCTACACCTTC. Encoded protein: CASSAAGTTPYGYTF.

This clonotype was seen many times. The chain uses TRBV3-1 and TRBJ2-3, with D hard to call. The CDR3 contains 15 residues. Per germline, CDR1 LGHDT and CDR2 YNNKEL (reference sequence). V was cut by 1 base and J by 4 bases, with 12 bases left in between. CDR3 nucleotide sequence: TGTGCCAGCAGCCAAGCCTCGATCGGTGCAGATACGCAGTATTTT. This codes for CASSQASIGADTQYF.

This clonotype was detected ten times or more. The V gene is TRBV11-2, the J gene TRBJ2-1, with a weak D call TRBD1 (6 bases). V gave up 5 bases and J gave up 6 bases, with 14 bases separating them. Germline CDR1 SGHAT, CDR2 FQNNGV. The CDR3 length is 14 residues. The CDR3 bases are TGTGCCAGCAGCGGAACAGGGTTGGTCAATGAGCAGTTCTTC. Its translation is CASSGTGLVNEQFF.

This clonotype was recorded many times. The chain has TRBV30 and TRBJ1-2, with D possibly TRBD1 on 6 matching bases. Trimming left V 0 bases short and J 3 bases short, with 8 bases between. Germline V gene sequence: CDR1 GTSNPN, CDR2 SVGIG (reference sequence). The length of the CDR3 is 13 residues. The CDR3 region is CAWSVAGDYGYTF. The CDR3 DNA reads TGTGCCTGGAGTGTCGCAGGGGACTATGGCTACACCTTC.

This clonotype was picked up many times. The chain recombines TRBV27 with TRBJ2-7; 10 nucleotides align to TRBD2. J gave up 1 base and V 3 bases, and 9 bases lay outside the gene matches. The V gene's germline CDR1 is MNHEY and CDR2 SMNVEV (reference sequence). This CDR3 comprises 17 residues. The CDR3 sequence: CASSFDSSGSWSYEQYF. As DNA, the CDR3 is TGTGCCAGCAGTTTCGACTCTAGCGGGAGTTGGTCCTACGAGCAGTACTTC.

This clonotype appeared many times. This chain connects TRBV28 to TRBJ2-7, with TRBD1 as a possible D gene (6 bases). The V gene lost 4 bases and the J gene lost 6 bases, with 13 bases spanning the gap. The CDR3 runs 13 residues. Germline V gene lookup returns CDR1 MDHEN and CDR2 SYDVKM. The CDR3: CASSSGVKAEQYF. CDR3 in DNA: TGTGCCAGCAGTTCAGGGGTAAAGGCCGAGCAGTACTTC.

This clonotype was found many times. The chain links TRBV12-3 or TRBV12-4 to TRBJ2-1, with unresolved D. CDR3 length: 13 residues. Trimming removed 3 bases from V and 10 bases from J, with 13 bases in between. CDR3 nucleotide sequence: TGTGCCAGCAGTTTGGGCTTGAGGCTCGAGCAGTTCTTC. As protein: CASSLGLRLEQFF.

The rearrangement uses TRBV6-1 and TRBJ1-6; D uncertain. From germline, CDR1 is MNHNS and CDR2 SASEGT. The CDR3 has 15 residues. Between the trimmed V and J ends, which lost 1 base and 4 bases, there was a span of 8 bases. In DNA form, the CDR3 reads TGTGCCAGCAGTGAAGTTGTGGGTTATAATTCACCCCTCCACTTT. Amino acid sequence: CASSEVVGYNSPLHF.

In its sample, this clonotype was seen many times. The chain recombines TRBV10-3 with TRBJ2-7; 13 bases line up with TRBD2. This CDR3 region has 19 residues. The ends lost 4 bases at V and 0 bases at J; junction bases unmatched: 12. Germline V lookup: CDR1 ENHRY, CDR2 SYGVKD. CDR3 nucleotides: TGTGCCATCAGTGGAGGACTAGCGGGAGTTCGATGGAGCTCCTACGAGCAGTACTTC. As protein: CAISGGLAGVRWSSYEQYF.